These 25 T cell receptor beta chains were all obtained from the same sample, sequenced in a study of blood T cell repertoires in COVID-19. Assay used: immunoSEQ multiplex PCR; TCRdb lists only in-frame clones, some missing. The sample carries 150,000 to 200,000 clones, over 75% recorded once. Sequenced: peripheral blood. These receptors came from an older woman with acute or convalescent COVID-19.

DNA of the CDR3: TGTGCCTCCCAGCGGGCCTTGAACACTGAAGCTTTCTTT. Protein: CASQRALNTEAFF. V and J are TRBV30 and TRBJ1-1; D uncertain. Per the germline V gene, CDR1 is GTSNPN and CDR2 is SVGIG (reference sequence). The V gene lost 7 bases and the J gene lost 0 bases, with 12 bases spanning the gap. The CDR3 is made up of 13 amino acids.

This chain's CDR3 is CASSYGGVGNQPQHF. The CDR3 DNA sequence: TGTGCCAGCAGTTACGGCGGGGTCGGGAATCAGCCCCAGCATTTT. The chain has TRBV6-5 and TRBJ1-5; D gene ambiguous. Germline-derived CDR1 and CDR2 are MNHEY and SVGAGI. The V end lost 2 bases, the J end lost 4 bases, and 12 bases lay between the germline ends. The CDR3 extends over 15 amino acids.

The gene calls are TRBV19 and TRBJ2-1; 7 bases fit TRBD2. Germline lookup yields CDR1 LNHDA and CDR2 SQIVND (reference sequence). After removal of 5 bases from V and 5 bases from J, the junction contained 12 bases not matched to a gene. The CDR3 extends over 16 amino acids. CDR3 sequence: CASSFPPSGQNNEQFF. The DNA for the CDR3 is TGTGCCAGTAGTTTCCCCCCTAGCGGACAAAACAATGAGCAGTTCTTC.

V usage is TRBV19 and J usage is TRBJ2-2; D unclear. V gave up 6 bases and J gave up 5 bases, with 10 bases separating them. CDR1 and CDR2 (germline): LNHDA, SQIVND (reference sequence). The CDR3 covers 13 residues. CDR3 in amino acids: CASRGYRTGELFF. The CDR3 nucleotides are TGTGCCAGTAGGGGCTATAGAACCGGGGAGCTGTTTTTT.

The J gene is TRBJ1-1, the V gene TRBV6-5; 8 bases fit TRBD1. Germline-derived CDR1 and CDR2 are MNHEY and SVGAGI. The CDR3 totals 13 residues. The trim removed 6 bases at V and 4 bases at J, leaving 4 bases unmatched. The CDR3 nucleotides are TGTGCCAGCAGACTAGGACAGGGCACTGAAGCTTTCTTT. Its translation is CASRLGQGTEAFF.

DNA for the CDR3: TGTGCCAGCAGTGAAAGGCTCAGGGGGCGTCACGAGCAGTACTTC. Protein sequence: CASSERLRGRHEQYF. This sequence joins TRBV6-1 and TRBJ2-7, with 8 bases that match TRBD1. The CDR3 has 15 amino acids. Germline V CDR1 and CDR2: MNHNS, SASEGT. V shed 2 bases and J 5 bases; nucleotides not matched to a gene: 8.

The CDR3 loop is CASSLQAGATGELFF. In nucleotides, the CDR3 is TGTGCCAGCAGCTTACAAGCGGGGGCTACCGGGGAGCTGTTTTTT. The chain employs TRBV7-2 and TRBJ2-2; 8 nucleotides line up with TRBD2. V lost 2 bases and J lost 5; bases outside the gene matches: 4. The germline V gene encodes CDR1 SGHTA and CDR2 FQGNSA. This CDR3 spans 15 amino acids.

This rearrangement joins TRBV29-1 to TRBJ2-7; D remains ambiguous. The CDR3 sequence is 12 residues long. V lost 4 bases, J lost 3 bases, and 10 bases lay in between. Germline lookup yields CDR1 SQVTM and CDR2 ANQGSEA. The DNA for the CDR3 is TGCAGCGTTGCATCTACGGGCTACGAGCAGTACTTC. Translation gives CSVASTGYEQYF.

The chain is built from TRBV19 and TRBJ2-6; D gene ambiguous. Between the trimmed V and J ends, which lost 5 bases and 1 base, there was a span of 12 bases. The CDR3 runs to 16 residues. CDR1 is LNHDA and CDR2 is SQIVND in the germline V gene (reference sequence). This chain's CDR3 is CASSRGQFSGANVLTF. CDR3 bases: TGTGCCAGTAGTCGAGGCCAGTTTTCTGGGGCCAACGTCCTGACTTTC.

The rearrangement uses TRBV3-1 (or the pseudogene TRBV3-2) and TRBJ1-1; D not certain. This CDR3 has 17 amino acids. Germline CDR1 reads LGHDT; CDR2 reads YNNKEL (reference sequence). Trimming took 2 bases from V and 5 from J, leaving 21 bases between them. The CDR3 spells CASSQHPGNVKGTEAFF. The CDR3 DNA follows: TGTGCCAGCAGCCAACACCCCGGGAACGTGAAAGGGACTGAAGCTTTCTTT.

This chain connects TRBV27 to TRBJ2-7, with 11 bases that match TRBD2. The CDR3 is made up of 14 amino acids. The V gene's germline CDR1 is MNHEY and CDR2 SMNVEV (reference sequence). J was trimmed by 4 bases and V by 8 bases; bases with no gene match: 7. The DNA for the CDR3 is TGTGCCAGCCACCCTCGACTAGCGGGATACGAGCAGTACTTC. Its translation is CASHPRLAGYEQYF.

This clone was seen more than once but under ten times. The V call is TRBV5-1, the J call TRBJ2-7; D uncertain. Trimming removed 0 bases at V and 2 bases at J, with 12 bases between. This CDR3 is built from 15 residues. CDR1 and CDR2 (germline): SGHRS, YFSETQ. CDR3 nucleotides: TGCGCCAGCAGCTTGGTCTCTAGTCCTACCTACGAGCAGTACTTC. The encoded protein is CASSLVSSPTYEQYF.

The chain links TRBV28 to TRBJ2-5; 8 bases align to TRBD1. The CDR3 is 14 residues long. After removal of 4 bases from V and 4 bases from J, the junction contained 5 bases not matched to a gene. Per the germline V gene, CDR1 is MDHEN and CDR2 is SYDVKM. The CDR3 DNA reads as TGTGCCAGCAGTTCAGACAGGGGTGGAGAGACCCAGTACTTC. Its protein product is CASSSDRGGETQYF.

The gene calls are TRBV2 and TRBJ2-7; D is unresolved. CDR1 is SNHLY, CDR2 FYNNEI, per germline. Trimming pared 6 bases from V and 7 bases from J, leaving 7 bases between. The length of the CDR3 is 10 residues. CDR3 nucleotides: TGTGCCAGCAGGGCGGTAGAGCAGTACTTC. Translating gives CASRAVEQYF. Filled out from reference TRBV2 and TRBJ2-7, the complete variable domain reads EPEVTQTPSHQVTQMGQEVILRCVPISNHLYFYWYRQILGQKVEFLVSFYNNEISEKSEIFDDQFSVERPDGSNFTLKIRSTKLEDSAMYFCASRAVEQYFGPGTRLTVT.

The V gene is TRBV2, the J gene TRBJ1-5, with 7 bases fitting TRBD1. The length of the CDR3 is 14 residues. The germline V gene has CDR1 SNHLY and CDR2 FYNNEI. V dropped 2 bases and J dropped 5; count of bases not matched to a gene: 3. The CDR3 protein is CASSERDSYQPQHF. The DNA of the CDR3 is TGTGCCAGCAGTGAAAGGGACAGTTATCAGCCCCAGCATTTT.

The rearrangement joins TRBV28 to TRBJ1-6; TRBD1 aligns across 7 bases. The CDR3 length is 15 residues. CDR1 and CDR2 from the germline V gene are MDHEN and SYDVKM. J lost 5 bases, V lost 1 base, and 2 bases had no gene match. CDR3: CASSLSQGHNSPLHF. CDR3 DNA: TGTGCCAGCAGTTTATCACAGGGGCATAATTCACCCCTCCACTTT.

The chain couples TRBV24-1 to TRBJ2-2; 8 nucleotides align to TRBD2. Trimming at V came to 3 bases and at J to 4 bases, leaving 9 bases not matched to a gene. This CDR3 has 17 amino acids. From germline, CDR1 is KGHDR and CDR2 SFDVKD. CDR3 nucleotides: TGTGCCACCAGTGATGTCCCGGGACTAGTGGGCACCGGGGAGCTGTTTTTT. Translating gives CATSDVPGLVGTGELFF.

The rearrangement links TRBV6-5 to TRBJ1-5, with 8 bases lining up with TRBD1. The CDR3 extends over 15 amino acids. V was pared by 7 bases and J by 2 bases, with 7 bases of the junction left unmatched. Germline V gene lookup returns CDR1 MNHEY and CDR2 SVGAGI. The DNA for the CDR3 is TGTGCCAGCATAGCAGGGGGACAGGGCAATCAGCCCCAGCATTTT. Residues: CASIAGGQGNQPQHF.

For this clone: A much larger clone lies one base from this, so it may be a read error. The chain couples TRBV7-8 to TRBJ1-6; 10 bases align to TRBD1. The CDR3 sequence is 14 residues long. Trimming at V came to 5 bases and at J to 7 bases, leaving 2 bases not matched to a gene. The germline CDR1 and CDR2 sequences are SGHVS and FQNEAQ. CDR3 DNA: TGTGCCAGCAGCCCGGGACAGGGGAATTCACCCCTCCACTTT. Translated: CASSPGQGNSPLHF.

This clone appeared once. This chain links TRBV15 with TRBJ1-1; weak D call: TRBD1 (6 bases). This CDR3 is built from 14 residues. Germline-derived CDR1 and CDR2 are LNHNV and YYDKDF (reference sequence). V lost 6 bases and J lost 3, with 14 bases in between. The CDR3 here is CATRIGQQDTEAFF. The DNA for the CDR3 is TGTGCCACCAGAATTGGACAGCAGGACACTGAAGCTTTCTTT.

The V gene is TRBV30, the J gene TRBJ2-1; D is unclear. Germline assignment: CDR1 GTSNPN and CDR2 SVGIG (reference sequence). Trimming took off 3 bases at V and 6 bases at J, with 9 bases between the two ends. The CDR3 is 12 amino acids. CDR3 loop: CAWSPFSNEQFF. As DNA, the CDR3 is TGTGCCTGGAGCCCTTTCTCCAATGAGCAGTTCTTC.

The genes are TRBV24-1 and TRBJ2-2, with D unresolved. CDR1 and CDR2 from the germline V gene are KGHDR and SFDVKD. V lost 4 bases and J 4 bases, leaving 15 bases between the germline ends. This CDR3 region has 16 residues. CDR3 sequence: CATSDPIQTGTGELFF. The CDR3 DNA reads TGTGCCACCAGTGACCCAATTCAAACTGGCACCGGGGAGCTGTTTTTT.

The chain has TRBV9 and TRBJ1-3; weak D call: TRBD1 (5 bases). Trimming pared 0 bases from V and 3 bases from J, leaving 13 bases between. CDR3 size: 16 residues. The germline V gene encodes CDR1 SGDLS and CDR2 YYNGEE. The chain's CDR3 is CASSVGSGFVGNTIYF. CDR3 nucleotides: TGTGCCAGCAGCGTAGGCTCAGGGTTTGTTGGAAACACCATATATTTT.

A word on this clone: This same CDR3 is encoded by further DNA sequences in the sample. This chain links TRBV19 with TRBJ2-2; D call uncertain. Looked up from germline, CDR1 is LNHDA and CDR2 is SQIVND (reference sequence). The CDR3 sequence is 14 residues long. Trimming cost V 1 base and J 6 bases, with 9 bases left between them. The CDR3 DNA follows: TGTGCCAGTAGTATAGGCGGTAGAGCCGGGGAGCTGTTTTTT. Translated, it gives CASSIGGRAGELFF.

The chain couples TRBV19 to TRBJ1-1; TRBD1 matches at 9 bases. Germline CDR1 is LNHDA and CDR2 is SQIVND (reference sequence). V shed 6 bases, J shed 7 bases, and the junction held 9 bases outside the gene matches. The CDR3 length is 14 residues. CDR3: CASSRDRAVGEAFF. The CDR3 DNA sequence: TGTGCCAGTAGCAGGGACAGGGCGGTGGGTGAAGCTTTCTTT. The full variable domain, completed using reference TRBV19 and TRBJ1-1, is DGGITQSPKYLFRKEGQNVTLSCEQNLNHDAMYWYRQDPGQGLRLIYYSQIVNDFQKGDIAEGYSVSREKKESFPLTVTSAQKNPTAFYLCASSRDRAVGEAFFGQGTRLTVV.